This T cell receptor beta chain was sequenced in a study of cytomegalovirus exposure and HLA in healthy donors. Regarding the study as a whole: In a later analysis, TCR beta V- and J-gene trimming showed a link to a missense DCLRE1C variant.

On this clone itself: Antigen: not known.

PCR employed 60 Vbeta and 13 Jbeta primers. Sequencing was performed with immunoSEQ multiplex PCR; in TCRdb, only in-frame clones are kept and a portion is missing. In the table there are 150,000 to 200,000 clones, approximately 80% of which are singletons. Trimming cost V 1 base and J 12 bases, with 19 bases left between them. Germline values: CDR1 MDHEN, CDR2 SYDVKM. CDR3 length equals 15 residues. Sequencing input: PBMCs. This chain joins TRBV28 and TRBJ2-1; D perhaps matches TRBD2 (6 bases). This TCR derives from a woman aged 40 to 49 in good health and CMV-seronegative. The CDR3 sequence is CASSLSPLLAPGQFF. The CDR3 DNA reads as TGTGCCAGCAGTTTATCCCCCTTACTAGCACCTGGGCAGTTCTTC.